One and the same sample provided the 28 T cell receptor beta chains below, sequenced in a study of T cell responses to AZD1222 COVID-19 vaccine. Generated by immunoSEQ multiplex PCR, the TCRdb table keeps only in-frame clones and is missing some. The profile shows roughly 120,000 clones, more than 70% of them singletons. The sequencing here drew on peripheral blood, taken 28 days after the second AZD1222 dose. The receptors stem from an adult who received the AZD1222 COVID-19 vaccine.

This clone appeared a single time. The rearrangement uses TRBV6-5 and TRBJ1-6; weak D call: TRBD1 (5 bases). V was shortened by 0 bases and J by 12 bases, with 15 bases between the two germline ends. There are 15 residues in the CDR3. Germline-derived CDR1 and CDR2 are MNHEY and SVGAGI. This chain's CDR3 is CASSYSNRGSGPLHF. The CDR3 DNA reads as TGTGCCAGCAGTTACTCGAACCGGGGGTCGGGACCCCTCCACTTT.

V and J are TRBV9 and TRBJ2-2; weak D call: TRBD2 (6 bases). Germline CDR1 and CDR2: SGDLS and YYNGEE. The length of the CDR3 is 16 residues. V lost 0 bases, J lost 4 bases, and 13 bases lay in between. CDR3 coding DNA: TGTGCCAGCAGCGTAGGCCCGGACGGGAGCACCGGGGAGCTGTTTTTT. It translates to CASSVGPDGSTGELFF.

The J gene is TRBJ2-3, the V gene TRBV29-1, with 8 bases that match TRBD2. The V gene end was trimmed by 7 bases and the J gene end by 2 bases; junction bases not matched to a gene: 11. Looked up from germline, CDR1 is SQVTM and CDR2 is ANQGSEA. The CDR3 covers 15 residues. The CDR3 spells CSARAGGRPTDTQYF. CDR3 nucleotides: TGCAGCGCCCGGGCGGGGGGAAGACCCACAGATACGCAGTATTTT.

This clone was detected only once. This chain uses TRBV2 with TRBJ1-6; TRBD1 matches at 7 bases. This CDR3 is 15 amino acids long. Germline V lookup: CDR1 SNHLY, CDR2 FYNNEI. V trimming: 5 bases; J trimming: 7 bases; junction bases outside the gene matches: 8. The CDR3: CASSTGQSGNSPLHF. For the CDR3, the DNA is TGTGCCAGCAGTACGGGACAGTCAGGGAATTCACCCCTCCACTTT.

The rearrangement joins TRBV9 to TRBJ2-2, with D maybe TRBD2 (5 bases). Per germline, CDR1 SGDLS and CDR2 YYNGEE. V lost 0 bases, J lost 4 bases, and 13 bases lay in between. CDR3 length: 16 residues. The CDR3 loop is CASSVDPSRGTGELFF. The CDR3 DNA reads as TGTGCCAGCAGCGTAGACCCTAGTCGGGGCACCGGGGAGCTGTTTTTT.

This chain links TRBV28 with TRBJ1-2; 8 bases fit TRBD1. The CDR3 is 16 residues long. From germline, CDR1 is MDHEN and CDR2 SYDVKM. The junction had 9 bases not matched to a gene; V was cut back by 2 bases and J by 4 bases. The DNA for the CDR3 is TGTGCCAGCAGTTTAACCAGGGGGCTCTTTGCCTATGGCTACACCTTC. Protein sequence: CASSLTRGLFAYGYTF.

The chain is built from TRBV28 and TRBJ2-3; 7 nucleotides match TRBD2. Germline V gene lookup returns CDR1 MDHEN and CDR2 SYDVKM. CDR3 size: 15 residues. J gave up 1 base and V 4 bases, and 5 bases lay outside the gene matches. CDR3: CASSSPSGRTDTQYF. For the CDR3, the DNA is TGTGCCAGCAGTTCTCCTAGCGGACGCACAGATACGCAGTATTTT. The full variable domain, completed using reference TRBV28 and TRBJ2-3, is DVKVTQSSRYLVKRTGEKVFLECVQDMDHENMFWYRQDPGLGLRLIYFSYDVKMKEKGDIPEGYSVSREKKERFSLILESASTNQTSMYLCASSSPSGRTDTQYFGPGTRLTVL.

This clone was counted once. The V gene is TRBV6-5, the J gene TRBJ1-6; TRBD1 agrees at 8 bases. The CDR3 runs 14 residues. Losses at the gene ends were 4 bases for V and 10 bases for J; bases not matched to a gene: 6. Germline CDR1 reads MNHEY; CDR2 reads SVGAGI. CDR3 bases: TGTGCCAGCAGTTCCCAGGGGGCGACCTCACCCCTCCACTTT. This gives the protein CASSSQGATSPLHF.

The V call is TRBV15, the J call TRBJ1-1; no reliable D call. V was pared by 8 bases and J by 1 base, with 5 bases between. Germline V gene sequence: CDR1 LNHNV, CDR2 YYDKDF (reference sequence). CDR3 length equals 11 residues. The CDR3 spells CATAWNTEAFF. The CDR3 DNA sequence: TGTGCCACCGCTTGGAACACTGAAGCTTTCTTT.

The chain carries TRBV29-1 and TRBJ2-7; D not resolved. This CDR3 has 14 residues. Germline V gene lookup returns CDR1 SQVTM and CDR2 ANQGSEA. Trimming cost V 4 bases and J 1 base, with 14 bases left between them. As DNA, the CDR3 is TGCAGCGTTGGGATGGGCAGAGGATCCTACGAGCAGTACTTC. This translates into CSVGMGRGSYEQYF.

The chain is built from TRBV10-3 and TRBJ1-1; D is perhaps TRBD1 (6 bases). The CDR3 is made up of 13 amino acids. Germline V gene sequence: CDR1 ENHRY, CDR2 SYGVKD. V lost 8 bases to trimming and J lost 3 bases, with 13 bases between them. The CDR3 loop reads CAIRGLEDTEAFF. The CDR3, as DNA: TGTGCCATCCGGGGGCTCGAGGACACTGAAGCTTTCTTT.

CDR3 sequence reads: CASSLVTGGLNQPQHF. The DNA for the CDR3 is TGTGCCAGCAGCTTAGTAACAGGGGGACTCAATCAGCCCCAGCATTTT. The rearrangement joins TRBV7-9 to TRBJ1-5, with 8 bases aligning to TRBD1. Germline V gene sequence: CDR1 SEHNR, CDR2 FQNEAQ (reference sequence). With V trimmed by 1 base and J by 3 bases, 5 bases remained unmatched. The CDR3 extends over 16 amino acids.

V gene TRBV6-6 combines with J gene TRBJ2-3, with TRBD1 as a possible D gene (6 bases). The CDR3 is 13 amino acids. Between the trimmed V and J ends, which lost 6 bases and 6 bases, there was a span of 13 bases. Looked up from germline, CDR1 is MNHNY and CDR2 is SVGAGI (reference sequence). The CDR3 loop is CASSPTGLDTQYF. The CDR3 DNA sequence: TGTGCCAGCAGCCCAACAGGGTTGGATACGCAGTATTTT.

The rearrangement joins TRBV29-1 to TRBJ2-5; D is unclear. This CDR3 comprises 12 residues. The V and J ends lost 4 bases and 3 bases respectively, with 9 bases between them. Germline CDR1 SQVTM, CDR2 ANQGSEA. This CDR3 is CSVGVFEETQYF. CDR3 coding DNA: TGCAGCGTTGGGGTGTTTGAAGAGACCCAGTACTTC.

Worth noting for this clone: Other DNA sequences from this sample encode an identical CDR3 as well. The chain recombines TRBV3-1 (or the pseudogene TRBV3-2) with TRBJ2-3; D remains ambiguous. The V and J ends lost 4 bases and 0 bases respectively, with 2 bases between them. CDR3 length: 12 residues. Germline loops: CDR1 LGHDT, CDR2 YNNKEL (reference sequence). DNA of the CDR3: TGTGCCAGCAGCCTTAGCACAGATACGCAGTATTTT. Protein sequence: CASSLSTDTQYF.

This sequence joins TRBV7-2 and TRBJ2-4; no definite D call. V lost 5 bases and J lost 8, with 7 bases in between. Germline V gives CDR1 SGHTA, CDR2 FQGNSA. The CDR3 sequence is 11 residues long. The CDR3 spells CASSTEDIQYF. CDR3 coding DNA: TGTGCCAGCAGCACCGAGGACATTCAGTACTTC.

This sequence joins TRBV4-1 and TRBJ1-6, with D possibly TRBD1 on 6 matching bases. V was trimmed by 4 bases and J by 0 bases, leaving 16 bases between them. The CDR3 extends over 18 amino acids. Germline V lookup: CDR1 MGHRA, CDR2 YSYEKL. In nucleotides, the CDR3 is TGCGCCAGCAGCCCGAGGGGACATAGAAGCTCCTATAATTCACCCCTCCACTTT. It encodes CASSPRGHRSSYNSPLHF.

This clone has a handful of counts. V is TRBV11-3 and J is TRBJ1-1, with D hard to call. The V end was cut by 2 bases, the J end by 1 base, with 5 bases between. Germline V CDR1 and CDR2: SGHNT, YENEEA. The CDR3 contains 13 residues. The CDR3 DNA sequence: TGTGCCAGCAGCTTACAGGAGAACACTGAAGCTTTCTTT. This translates into CASSLQENTEAFF.

The chain combines TRBV7-3 with TRBJ2-3, with 7 nucleotides matching TRBD2. This CDR3 spans 14 amino acids. V dropped 6 bases and J dropped 0; count of bases not matched to a gene: 3. CDR1 and CDR2 from the germline V gene are SGHTA and FQGTGA. As DNA, the CDR3 is TGTGCCAGCAGGAGCGGGGCTAGCACAGATACGCAGTATTTT. As protein: CASRSGASTDTQYF.

The chain recombines TRBV5-1 with TRBJ1-3, with D possibly being TRBD1 (5 bases). CDR1 is SGHRS, CDR2 YFSETQ, per germline. The CDR3 loop spans 16 amino acids. The V gene lost 4 bases and the J gene lost 0 bases, with 14 bases spanning the gap. CDR3 bases: TGCGCCAGCAGCGCTGGGGAGGGGTTCTCTGGAAACACCATATATTTT. Its protein is CASSAGEGFSGNTIYF.

This rearrangement joins TRBV7-6 to TRBJ2-2, with TRBD2 as a possible D gene (6 bases). V was pared by 5 bases and J by 7 bases, with 23 bases between. The CDR3 loop spans 17 amino acids. CDR1 is SGHVS and CDR2 is FNYEAQ in the germline V gene. The CDR3 loop is CASSLTAGTGLIGELFF. The CDR3 DNA reads TGTGCCAGCAGCCTAACCGCCGGGACTGGGCTGATCGGGGAGCTGTTTTTT.

This clone was counted once. V gene TRBV5-4 combines with J gene TRBJ2-5; 11 nucleotides agree with TRBD2. This CDR3 spans 15 amino acids. Germline CDR1 and CDR2: SGHNT and YYREEE (reference sequence). V shed 4 bases and J 1 base; nucleotides not matched to a gene: 3. In nucleotides, the CDR3 is TGTGCCAGCAGCACGGGACTAGCGGCCCAAGAGACCCAGTACTTC. Translated, it gives CASSTGLAAQETQYF.

The chain couples TRBV12-3 or TRBV12-4 to TRBJ1-5; D remains unclear. Trimming took off 3 bases at V and 7 bases at J, with 7 bases between the two ends. The CDR3 contains 12 residues. CDR3 loop: CASSFNNQPQHF. CDR3 coding DNA: TGTGCCAGCAGTTTCAACAACCAGCCCCAGCATTTT.

This clone was seen just once. V and J are TRBV4-1 and TRBJ1-3, with TRBD1 as a possible D gene (6 bases). V lost 2 bases and J 1 base, leaving 21 bases between the germline ends. The CDR3 sequence is 19 residues long. CDR1 MGHRA and CDR2 YSYEKL come from the germline V gene. The CDR3 loop reads CASSQIAGGGLGSGNTIYF. CDR3 nucleotide sequence: TGCGCCAGCAGCCAAATCGCAGGAGGGGGTCTCGGGTCTGGAAACACCATATATTTT.

The chain combines TRBV2 with TRBJ2-7; D possibly corresponds to TRBD2 (5 bases). CDR3 length: 11 amino acids. Germline CDR1 and CDR2: SNHLY and FYNNEI. Trimming left V 7 bases short and J 6 bases short, with 10 bases between. DNA for the CDR3: TGTGCCAGCACCGTACGGGGCGAGCAGTACTTC. Translation: CASTVRGEQYF.

The CDR3 is CASSLGGALNSPLHF. The CDR3 nucleotides read TGTGCCAGCAGTTTAGGAGGGGCATTGAATTCACCCCTCCACTTT. The chain employs TRBV28 and TRBJ1-6; TRBD1 might be the D (5 bases). Germline V gene lookup returns CDR1 MDHEN and CDR2 SYDVKM. Trimming cost V 2 bases and J 7 bases, with 12 bases left between them. The CDR3 is made up of 15 amino acids. Full variable domain (remainder filled in from reference TRBV28 and TRBJ1-6): DVKVTQSSRYLVKRTGEKVFLECVQDMDHENMFWYRQDPGLGLRLIYFSYDVKMKEKGDIPEGYSVSREKKERFSLILESASTNQTSMYLCASSLGGALNSPLHFGNGTRLTVT.

The chain has TRBV7-8 and TRBJ1-3, with D maybe TRBD1 (5 bases). Deletions cut 3 bases from V and 8 bases from J, with 17 bases between. This CDR3 spans 15 amino acids. Germline CDR1 is SGHVS and CDR2 is FQNEAQ. CDR3 DNA: TGTGCCAGCAGCTTTGCAGGGCTCTTTGGCGACACCATATATTTT. Encoded protein: CASSFAGLFGDTIYF.

This chain uses TRBV2 with TRBJ1-5, with a tentative D call TRBD1 (6 bases). Deletions cut 3 bases from V and 7 bases from J, with 7 bases between. Germline V CDR1 and CDR2: SNHLY, FYNNEI. This CDR3 spans 12 amino acids. The CDR3 bases are TGTGCCAGCAGTGAGGGGGGCCAGCCCCAGCATTTT. It encodes CASSEGGQPQHF.